The sequence of this TCR beta chain was determined in a study of blood T cell repertoires in COVID-19. Study overall: T cells, B-cell-depleted T cells, or PBMCs supplied cDNA or gDNA.

TCRdb keeps only in-frame clones here, not all; method: immunoSEQ multiplex PCR. The table records approximately 290,000 clones, approximately 85% of them present only once. Trimming took 5 bases from V and 5 from J, leaving 18 bases between them. The CDR3 sequence is 15 residues long. Germline CDR1 is LNHDA and CDR2 is SQIVND (reference sequence). Cohort placement rested on clinical history that participants reported themselves. Symptom resolution, clearance, or two negative PCRs marked the recovered donors of Cohort 3. Source material: PBMCs or T cells enriched from blood (not recorded which). This receptor was obtained from a woman in her 30s who had recovered from COVID-19. V and J are TRBV19 and TRBJ1-1; weak D call: TRBD1 (6 bases). CDR3 DNA sequence: TGTGCCAGTAGTCCAGGGGTGCAGGGAGGGACTGAAGCTTTCTTT. Its protein product is CASSPGVQGGTEAFF.